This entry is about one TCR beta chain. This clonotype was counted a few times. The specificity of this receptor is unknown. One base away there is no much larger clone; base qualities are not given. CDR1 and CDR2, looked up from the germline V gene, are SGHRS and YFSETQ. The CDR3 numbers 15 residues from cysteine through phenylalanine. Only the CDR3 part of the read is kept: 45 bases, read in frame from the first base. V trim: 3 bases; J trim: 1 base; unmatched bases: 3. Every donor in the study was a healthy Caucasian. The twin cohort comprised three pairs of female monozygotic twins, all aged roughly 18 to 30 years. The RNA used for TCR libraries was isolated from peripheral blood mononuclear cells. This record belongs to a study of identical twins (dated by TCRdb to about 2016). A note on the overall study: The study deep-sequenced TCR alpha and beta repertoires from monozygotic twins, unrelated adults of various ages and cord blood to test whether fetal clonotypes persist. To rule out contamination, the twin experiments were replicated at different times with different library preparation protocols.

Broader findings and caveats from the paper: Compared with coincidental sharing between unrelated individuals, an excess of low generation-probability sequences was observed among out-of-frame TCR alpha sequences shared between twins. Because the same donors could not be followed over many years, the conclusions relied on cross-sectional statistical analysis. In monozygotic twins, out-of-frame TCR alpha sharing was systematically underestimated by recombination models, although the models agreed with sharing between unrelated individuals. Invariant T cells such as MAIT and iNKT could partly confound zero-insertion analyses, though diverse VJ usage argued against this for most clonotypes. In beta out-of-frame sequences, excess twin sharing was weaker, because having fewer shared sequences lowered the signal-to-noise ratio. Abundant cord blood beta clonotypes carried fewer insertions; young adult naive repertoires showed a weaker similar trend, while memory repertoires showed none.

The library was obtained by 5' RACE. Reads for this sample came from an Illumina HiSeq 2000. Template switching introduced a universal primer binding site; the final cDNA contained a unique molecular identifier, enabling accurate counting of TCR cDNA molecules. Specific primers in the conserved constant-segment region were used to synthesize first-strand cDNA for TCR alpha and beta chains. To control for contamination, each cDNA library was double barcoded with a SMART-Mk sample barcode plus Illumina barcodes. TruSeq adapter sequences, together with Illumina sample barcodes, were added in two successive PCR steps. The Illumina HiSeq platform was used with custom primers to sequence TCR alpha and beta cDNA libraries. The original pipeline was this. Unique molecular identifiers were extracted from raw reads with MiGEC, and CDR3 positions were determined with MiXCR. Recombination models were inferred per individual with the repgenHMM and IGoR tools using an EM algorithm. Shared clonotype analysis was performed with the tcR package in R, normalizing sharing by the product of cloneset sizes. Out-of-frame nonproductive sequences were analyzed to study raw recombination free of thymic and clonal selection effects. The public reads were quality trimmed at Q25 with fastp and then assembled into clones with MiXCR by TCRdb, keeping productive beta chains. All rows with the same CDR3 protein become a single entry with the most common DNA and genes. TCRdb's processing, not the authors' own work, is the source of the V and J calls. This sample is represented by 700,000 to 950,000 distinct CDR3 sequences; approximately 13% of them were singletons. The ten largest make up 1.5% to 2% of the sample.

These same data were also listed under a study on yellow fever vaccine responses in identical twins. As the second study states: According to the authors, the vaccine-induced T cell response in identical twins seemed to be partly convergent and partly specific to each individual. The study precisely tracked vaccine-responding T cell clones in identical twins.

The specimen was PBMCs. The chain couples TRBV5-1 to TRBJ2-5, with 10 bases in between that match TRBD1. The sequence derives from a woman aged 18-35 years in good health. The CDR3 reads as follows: CASSSGTGAQETQYF. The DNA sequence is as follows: TGCGCCAGCAGCTCCGGGACAGGGGCCCAAGAGACCCAGTACTTC.